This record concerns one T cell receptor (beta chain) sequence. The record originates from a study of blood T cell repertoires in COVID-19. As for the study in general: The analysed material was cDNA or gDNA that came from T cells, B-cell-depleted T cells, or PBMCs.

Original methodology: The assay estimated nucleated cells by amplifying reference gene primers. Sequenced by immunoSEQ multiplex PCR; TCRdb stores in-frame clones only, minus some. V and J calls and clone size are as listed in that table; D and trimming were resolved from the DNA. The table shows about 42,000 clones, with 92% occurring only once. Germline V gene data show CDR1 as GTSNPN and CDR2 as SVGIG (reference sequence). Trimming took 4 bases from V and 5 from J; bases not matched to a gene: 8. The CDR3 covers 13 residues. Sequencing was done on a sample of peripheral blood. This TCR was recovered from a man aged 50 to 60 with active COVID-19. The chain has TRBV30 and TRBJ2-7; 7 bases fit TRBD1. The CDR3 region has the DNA TGTGCCTGGATGACAGGGAGCCCCCACGAGCAGTACTTC. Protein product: CAWMTGSPHEQYF.